The rows below give T cell receptor beta chains drawn from one sample of a study of blood T cells in healthy people across ages. TCRdb re-called the 5' RACE reads through MiXCR, storing one row per CDR3 protein. The sample gives fewer than 1,200,000 distinct CDR3 sequences, almost 25% of which show up once; about 0.8% is in the top ten. The same data also went into a second study, on T cells of mothers and their children.

Sequences were obtained from blood. Every receptor here comes from a girl under 10 years old in good health. Both conserved end residues are part of each CDR3. The D gene is left open where the match is weak. Some rows mark clone size as missing; the rest say once, few, many or name a class of expanded clone.

clone size,V gene,D gene,J gene,CDR3 DNA,CDR3 protein
few,TRBV11-2,NA,TRBJ2-3,TGTGCCAGCAGCTTAACCCAAAGCACAGATACGCAGTATTTT,CASSLTQSTDTQYF
NA,TRBV29-1,NA,TRBJ2-1,TGCAGCGTTGAAAAGGGGAACTACAATGAGCAGTTCTTC,CSVEKGNYNEQFF
few,TRBV29-1,TRBD2,TRBJ2-5,TGCAGCGTTGAAAGTCCTGGGGGGGAGACCCAGTATTTC,CSVESPGGETQYF
NA,TRBV19,NA,TRBJ1-4,TGTGCCAGTAGCTCCGGGTGGCGGGAGAATGAAAAACTGTTTTTT,CASSSGWRENEKLFF
few,TRBV2,NA,TRBJ2-5,TGTGCCAGCAGCGAGGCGGGAGAGACCCAGTACTTC,CASSEAGETQYF
few,TRBV29-1,NA,TRBJ1-1,TGCAGCGTAGAACAGACCGTCAACACTGAAGCTTTCTTT,CSVEQTVNTEAFF
NA,TRBV5-1,NA,TRBJ2-7,TGCGCCAGCAGCTTGGCTACGGGGTCTCTGAGCTCCTACGGGCAGTACTTC,CASSLATGSLSSYGQYF
many,TRBV3-1,NA,TRBJ2-5,TGTGCCAGCAGCCAGGCTAGCTTCGAAGAGACCCAGTACTTC,CASSQASFEETQYF
NA,TRBV20-1,NA,TRBJ2-2,TGCAGTGCTAGCTTCCGGGACTTGGACACCGGGGAGCTGTTTTTT,CSASFRDLDTGELFF
few,TRBV19,NA,TRBJ1-1,TGTGCCAGTAGTATAATGGGGGGAACTGAAGCTTTCTTT,CASSIMGGTEAFF
NA,TRBV9,NA,TRBJ1-1,TGTGCCAGCAGCCCATCCCCCCCGGGGGACACTGAAGCTTTCTTT,CASSPSPPGDTEAFF
few,TRBV4-1,NA,TRBJ2-2,TGCGCCAGCAGTTACAGGGAGTTGAACACCGGGGAGCTGTTTTTT,CASSYRELNTGELFF
NA,TRBV20-1,NA,TRBJ2-7,TGCAGTGTGTATTCCGATAACGACTACGAGCAGTACTTC,CSVYSDNDYEQYF
NA,TRBV29-1,NA,TRBJ2-7,TGCAGCGTTGGGAGGTCCCGGGCGGAATACGAGCAGTACTTC,CSVGRSRAEYEQYF
few,TRBV4-1,NA,TRBJ2-7,TGCGCCAGCAGCCCCCGGTCTGTGGCCTACGAGCAGTACTTC,CASSPRSVAYEQYF
NA,TRBV18,TRBD2,TRBJ2-1,TGTGCCAGCTCACGACCCGGGACTAGCGGGGTCAATGAGCAGTTCTTC,CASSRPGTSGVNEQFF
NA,TRBV5-1,NA,TRBJ2-7,TGCGCCAGCAGCTTGGGTCCGAAAATCTACGAGCAGTACTTC,CASSLGPKIYEQYF
NA,TRBV2,TRBD1,TRBJ2-2,TGTGCCAGCAGTTTTTCCACAGGGGCCGGGGAGCTGTTTTTT,CASSFSTGAGELFF
NA,TRBV19,NA,TRBJ1-5,TGTGCCAGTAGTATTCTTCCCTTGGAGTTAAATCAGCCCCAGCATTTT,CASSILPLELNQPQHF
NA,TRBV5-1,TRBD1,TRBJ1-1,TGCGCCAGCAGGACGACAGGGCTAAACACTGAAGCTTTCTTT,CASRTTGLNTEAFF
NA,TRBV6-5,TRBD2,TRBJ2-1,TGTGCCAGCAGTTACCCCCCCAAGACTAGCGGGAGTTCTTATGAGCAGTTCTTC,CASSYPPKTSGSSYEQFF
NA,TRBV15,NA,TRBJ2-1,TGTGCCACCAGCAGAGTCAACAGTTTCGGTGAGCAGTTCTTC,CATSRVNSFGEQFF
few,TRBV7-2,NA,TRBJ1-4,TGTGCCAGCAGCTTAGTTGGGGGAACTAATGAAAAACTGTTTTTT,CASSLVGGTNEKLFF
NA,TRBV13,NA,TRBJ1-1,TGTGCCAGCAGCGCGCAGGGGGAAGCTTTCTTT,CASSAQGEAFF
NA,TRBV5-1,NA,TRBJ1-2,TGCGCCAGCAGCTTTGGTGAGGGCTACTATGGCTACACCTTC,CASSFGEGYYGYTF
NA,TRBV11-2,NA,TRBJ2-3,TGTGCCAGCAGCCTGGAAGGCCGGTACCTCATGGGGCAGTATTTT,CASSLEGRYLMGQYF
few,TRBV20-1,NA,TRBJ2-1,TGCAGTGCTGGAGGAGATCGCGGCAATGAGCAGTTCTTC,CSAGGDRGNEQFF
few,TRBV3-1,NA,TRBJ2-3,TGTGCCAGCAGCCCCACTTTGTCAGATACGCAGTATTTT,CASSPTLSDTQYF
NA,TRBV6-2/TRBV6-3,TRBD2,TRBJ2-5,TGTGCCAGCAGTTACGGTGGTAGCGGGGGCCGAGAGGAGTTCTTC,CASSYGGSGGREEFF
NA,TRBV25-1,TRBD2,TRBJ2-3,TGTGCCAGCAGTGTAATGAGCGGGAGGTCAGATACGCAGTATTTT,CASSVMSGRSDTQYF
NA,TRBV6-6,NA,TRBJ2-1,TGTGCCAGCAGTTACTCGGGTAGGGACAATGAGCAGTTCTTC,CASSYSGRDNEQFF
few,TRBV28,NA,TRBJ2-1,TGTGCCAGCAGTTCCCATCACCCCAACAATGAGCAGTTCTTC,CASSSHHPNNEQFF
once,TRBV4-1,TRBD2,TRBJ2-1,TGCGCCAGCAGCCCAGAAGGCCTAGCGGGGGTCAATGAGCAGTTCTTC,CASSPEGLAGVNEQFF
few,TRBV2,NA,TRBJ2-2,TGTGCCAGCAGTGATTATTTACCGGGACTCACAGCCGGGGAGCTGTTTTTT,CASSDYLPGLTAGELFF
few,TRBV29-1,NA,TRBJ2-1,TGCAGCGTTGGGGTACGGGAGTACAATGAGCAGTTCTTC,CSVGVREYNEQFF
NA,TRBV28,NA,TRBJ2-7,TGTGCCAGCAGTTTTCACAGGGTGGGGAGCGAGCAGTACTTC,CASSFHRVGSEQYF
NA,TRBV20-1,TRBD2,TRBJ2-1,TGCAGTGCTAGGTCTATGGGGGAGGGCCCCTACAATGAGCAGTTCTTC,CSARSMGEGPYNEQFF
few,TRBV7-2,TRBD2,TRBJ2-1,TGTGCCAGCAGCTTCGGACTAGCGGCCCCCCATGAGCAGTTCTTC,CASSFGLAAPHEQFF
NA,TRBV5-7,NA,TRBJ2-3,TGTGCCAGCAGCTATGGCTGGCATAGAGATACGCAGTATTTT,CASSYGWHRDTQYF
few,TRBV11-3,TRBD2,TRBJ2-1,TGTGCCAGCAGCCCATCGGGACTAGCGGGAAGGAGCTCCTACAATGAGCAGTTCTTC,CASSPSGLAGRSSYNEQFF
NA,TRBV20-1,NA,TRBJ1-5,TGCAGTGCTAGAGATAATTCCAATCAGCCCCAGCATTTT,CSARDNSNQPQHF
NA,TRBV29-1,NA,TRBJ2-2,TGCAGCGCGGCAACGAGACTCAGTAAGGACACCGGGGAGCTGTTTTTT,CSAATRLSKDTGELFF
NA,TRBV7-2,TRBD2,TRBJ2-4,TGTGCCAGCAGCTTAGGTGCGGGGGAAATTCAGTACTTC,CASSLGAGEIQYF
NA,TRBV19,NA,TRBJ2-6,TGTGCCAGTAGTACAACACGCTCTGGGGCCAACGTCCTGACTTTC,CASSTTRSGANVLTF
NA,TRBV29-1,TRBD2,TRBJ2-5,TGCAGCGTTGACCGGCCGCCGGGACTAGTGGGTGAGACCCAGTACTTC,CSVDRPPGLVGETQYF
few,TRBV7-2,TRBD1,TRBJ1-6,TGTGCCAGCACCAGAACAGGGGTTGGGTCACCCCTCCACTTT,CASTRTGVGSPLHF
few,TRBV20-1,TRBD2,TRBJ2-5,TGCAGTGACAGACTAGCGGGAGGAGAGACCCAGTACTTC,CSDRLAGGETQYF
NA,TRBV20-1,NA,TRBJ2-1,TGCAGTGCTAGAGAGGCAGCCGATGAGCAGTTCTTC,CSAREAADEQFF
NA,TRBV29-1,NA,TRBJ2-5,TGCAGCGTTGCTTACACCGGGACACAAGAAGAGACCCAGTACTTC,CSVAYTGTQEETQYF
NA,TRBV6-1,NA,TRBJ2-5,TGTGCCAGCAGGGGAGGATGGGGACAAGAGACCCAGTACTTC,CASRGGWGQETQYF
NA,TRBV4-1,NA,TRBJ2-1,TGCGCCAGCAGCCAAGTTACTAGCAATGAGCAGTTCTTC,CASSQVTSNEQFF
few,TRBV28,NA,TRBJ1-4,TGTGCCAGCAGTTTACGTACGACAGGACCTGGAGAAAAACTGTTTTTT,CASSLRTTGPGEKLFF